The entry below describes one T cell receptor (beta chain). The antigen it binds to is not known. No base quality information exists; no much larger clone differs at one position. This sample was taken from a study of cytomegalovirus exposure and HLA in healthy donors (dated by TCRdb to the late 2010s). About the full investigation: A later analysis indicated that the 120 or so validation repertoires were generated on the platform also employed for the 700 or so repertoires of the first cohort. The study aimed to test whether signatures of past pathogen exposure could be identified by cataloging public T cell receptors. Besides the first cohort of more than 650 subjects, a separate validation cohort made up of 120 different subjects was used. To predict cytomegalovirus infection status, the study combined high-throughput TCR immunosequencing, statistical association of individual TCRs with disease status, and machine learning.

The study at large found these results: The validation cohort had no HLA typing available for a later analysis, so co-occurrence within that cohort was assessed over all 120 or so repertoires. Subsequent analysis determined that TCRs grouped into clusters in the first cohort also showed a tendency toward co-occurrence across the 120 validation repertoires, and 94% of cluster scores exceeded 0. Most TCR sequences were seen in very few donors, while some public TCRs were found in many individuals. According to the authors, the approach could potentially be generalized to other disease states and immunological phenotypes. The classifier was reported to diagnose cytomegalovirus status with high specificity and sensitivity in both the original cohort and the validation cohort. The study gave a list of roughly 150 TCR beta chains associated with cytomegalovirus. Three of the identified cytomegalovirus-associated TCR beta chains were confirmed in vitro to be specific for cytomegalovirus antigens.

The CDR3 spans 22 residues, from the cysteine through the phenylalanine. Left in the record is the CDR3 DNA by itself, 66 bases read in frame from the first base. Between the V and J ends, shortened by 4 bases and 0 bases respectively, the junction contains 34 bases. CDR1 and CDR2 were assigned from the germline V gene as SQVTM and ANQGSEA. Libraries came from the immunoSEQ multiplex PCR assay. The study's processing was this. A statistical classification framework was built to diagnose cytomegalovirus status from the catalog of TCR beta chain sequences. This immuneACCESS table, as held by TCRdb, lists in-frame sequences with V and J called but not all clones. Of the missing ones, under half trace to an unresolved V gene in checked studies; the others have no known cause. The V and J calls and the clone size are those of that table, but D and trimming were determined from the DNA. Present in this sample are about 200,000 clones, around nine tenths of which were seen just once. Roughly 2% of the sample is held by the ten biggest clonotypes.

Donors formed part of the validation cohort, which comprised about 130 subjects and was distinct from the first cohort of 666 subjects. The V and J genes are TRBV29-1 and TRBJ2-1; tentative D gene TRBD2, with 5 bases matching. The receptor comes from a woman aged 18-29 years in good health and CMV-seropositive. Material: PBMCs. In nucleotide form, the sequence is TGCAGCGTTGTTGGCATTTCCCTCGGGGAGATCACACGGGAAAACTCCTACAATGAGCAGTTCTTC. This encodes CSVVGISLGEITRENSYNEQFF.